These 21 T cell receptor beta chains were all obtained from the same sample, sequenced in a study of cytomegalovirus exposure and HLA in healthy donors (dated by TCRdb to between 2016 and 2019). The library relied on the immunoSEQ multiplex PCR assay. The multiplex PCR relied on a mix of 60 forward primers for TCR Vbeta segments and 13 reverse primers for TCR Jbeta segments. This immuneACCESS table, as held by TCRdb, lists in-frame sequences with V and J called but not all clones. Of the missing ones, under half trace to an unresolved V gene in checked studies; the others have no known cause. This sample gives 63,000 or so clones in total; approximately 76% of them show up just once. The ten top clones hold 4.5% to 5.5% of the sample. Sequencing was carried out using PBMCs. These receptors were collected from a man over 45 in good health and CMV-seronegative.

This sequence joins TRBV30 and TRBJ1-5; D ambiguous. V gave up 2 bases and J gave up 1 base, with 9 bases separating them. The CDR3 covers 14 residues. Germline CDR1 and CDR2: GTSNPN and SVGIG (reference sequence). CDR3 residues: CAWSQRGSNQPQHF. CDR3 nucleotides: TGTGCCTGGAGTCAGCGAGGGAGCAATCAGCCCCAGCATTTT.

The chain is built from TRBV10-3 and TRBJ1-2; 10 bases align to TRBD1. With 6 bases clipped from V and 8 bases from J, the junction kept 9 bases outside the gene matches. CDR3 length: 14 residues. CDR1 is ENHRY, CDR2 SYGVKD, per germline. The CDR3 loop reads CAISAGTGVFGYTF. The DNA for the CDR3 is TGTGCCATCAGCGCCGGGACAGGGGTCTTCGGCTACACCTTC.

The chain recombines TRBV6-1 with TRBJ1-5, with D uncertain. Germline V gene lookup returns CDR1 MNHNS and CDR2 SASEGT. The CDR3 length is 15 residues. The V and J ends lost 3 bases and 0 bases respectively, with 9 bases between them. Here the CDR3 DNA reads TGTGCCAGCAGTGAGCAGGAATATAGCAATCAGCCCCAGCATTTT. Protein: CASSEQEYSNQPQHF.

The V gene is TRBV5-4, the J gene TRBJ1-1; a weak D match, TRBD1 (6 bases). Between the trimmed V and J ends, which lost 6 bases and 1 base, there was a span of 10 bases. The CDR3 runs 13 residues. The germline V gene has CDR1 SGHNT and CDR2 YYREEE (reference sequence). The CDR3 DNA follows: TGTGCCAGCACGTCAGGGGAGAACACTGAAGCTTTCTTT. Its protein is CASTSGENTEAFF.

The chain joins TRBV11-1 to TRBJ2-5, with D unclear. Trimming pared 5 bases from V and 4 bases from J, leaving 8 bases between. Per the germline V gene, CDR1 is SGHAT and CDR2 is FQDESV (reference sequence). This CDR3 has 12 residues. CDR3 bases: TGTGCCAGCAGCGTCCTCGTAGAGACCCAGTACTTC. Its translation is CASSVLVETQYF.

The table lists this clone with a few counts. The gene calls are TRBV6-4 and TRBJ2-3, with TRBD2 as a possible D gene (5 bases). Germline CDR1 MRHNA, CDR2 SNTAGT. V dropped 3 bases and J dropped 4 bases, with 11 bases sitting between them. This CDR3 is built from 14 residues. CDR3: CASSESGAADTQYF. In nucleotides, the CDR3 is TGTGCCAGCAGTGAAAGCGGAGCGGCAGATACGCAGTATTTT.

The chain joins TRBV5-5 to TRBJ2-7; TRBD1 agrees at 9 bases. J was trimmed by 3 bases and V by 4 bases; bases with no gene match: 5. This CDR3 spans 14 amino acids. Germline CDR1 and CDR2: SGHKS and YYEKEE (reference sequence). In DNA form, the CDR3 reads TGTGCCAGCAGCCGCCCGGGACAGGGCTACGAGCAGTACTTC. Its protein product is CASSRPGQGYEQYF.

V gene TRBV5-5 combines with J gene TRBJ2-7; 7 bases align to TRBD1. The CDR3 spans 18 residues. Germline V lookup: CDR1 SGHKS, CDR2 YYEKEE (reference sequence). V dropped 3 bases and J dropped 2; count of bases not matched to a gene: 17. CDR3 bases: TGTGCCAGCAGCTCCCTAACCGCTGACAGGGTGGCGCCCTACGAGCAGTACTTC. Translating it yields CASSSLTADRVAPYEQYF.

This clone was seen only a few times. This chain links TRBV5-1 with TRBJ2-5, with 9 bases aligning to TRBD2. This CDR3 has 15 amino acids. Unmatched junction bases numbered 4, after V lost 0 bases and J lost 4 bases. The V gene's germline CDR1 is SGHRS and CDR2 YFSETQ. The CDR3 nucleotides read TGCGCCAGCAGCTTGGGGCGGGGGGGCGCAGAGACCCAGTACTTC. Translated, it gives CASSLGRGGAETQYF.

DNA for the CDR3: TGTGCCAGCAGCAGAGACAGGGGCTCTAATGAAAAACTGTTTTTT. Translating gives CASSRDRGSNEKLFF. This chain joins TRBV2 and TRBJ1-4, with TRBD1 matching over 8 bases. The junction had 6 bases not matched to a gene; V was cut back by 6 bases and J by 3 bases. The germline CDR1 and CDR2 sequences are SNHLY and FYNNEI. The CDR3 has 15 amino acids.

The J gene is TRBJ2-3, the V gene TRBV5-4; no clear D. V lost 0 bases and J lost 2, with 7 bases in between. Germline CDR1 is SGHNT and CDR2 is YYREEE (reference sequence). This CDR3 has 14 residues. The CDR3 nucleotides read TGTGCCAGCAGCTTGGCCCCCTCCACAGATACGCAGTATTTT. This gives the protein CASSLAPSTDTQYF.

The V and J genes are TRBV6-5 and TRBJ1-1; D not resolved. V was shortened by 8 bases and J by 2 bases, with 9 bases between the two germline ends. There are 12 residues in the CDR3. CDR1 and CDR2 from the germline V gene are MNHEY and SVGAGI. CDR3 sequence (DNA): TGTGCCAGCTGGTGGAGAAACACTGAAGCTTTCTTT. Amino acid sequence: CASWWRNTEAFF.

This chain links TRBV5-6 with TRBJ1-5, with 8 bases that match TRBD1. This CDR3 is built from 15 residues. The V gene end was trimmed by 0 bases and the J gene end by 2 bases; junction bases not matched to a gene: 1. Germline CDR1 is SGHDT and CDR2 is YYEEEE. The CDR3 DNA reads as TGTGCCAGCAGCTTGGAGACAGGGGGCAATCAGCCCCAGCATTTT. Translated, it gives CASSLETGGNQPQHF.

The CDR3 region is CASSLDGTGVELAPLHF. The CDR3 bases are TGTGCCAGCAGCTTAGATGGGACAGGCGTAGAGTTGGCACCCCTCCACTTT. J is TRBJ1-6 and V is TRBV7-6; 8 bases line up with TRBD1. The CDR3 length is 17 residues. With V trimmed by 1 base and J by 11 bases, 13 bases remained unmatched. CDR1 is SGHVS and CDR2 is FNYEAQ in the germline V gene.

The chain couples TRBV27 to TRBJ1-6, with D possibly TRBD1 on 5 matching bases. This CDR3 has 12 amino acids. In germline, CDR1 is MNHEY, CDR2 SMNVEV (reference sequence). V lost 8 bases and J 12 bases, leaving 14 bases between the germline ends. CDR3 sequence: CASLRGTGPLHF. The CDR3 bases are TGTGCCAGCCTCCGGGGGACGGGACCCCTCCACTTT.

Turning to this clone: Other DNA sequences from this sample encode an identical CDR3 as well. V is TRBV9 and J is TRBJ2-1; weak D call: TRBD2 (5 bases). Trimming shortened V by 0 bases and J by 5 bases, and 6 bases separated the two germline ends. The CDR3 is 13 residues long. The germline CDR1 and CDR2 sequences are SGDLS and YYNGEE. The DNA for the CDR3 is TGTGCCAGCAGCGTAGGAGGGAACAATGAGCAGTTCTTC. As protein: CASSVGGNNEQFF.

A few counts support this clone. The chain is built from TRBV30 and TRBJ1-4; weak D call: TRBD1 (6 bases). Looked up from germline, CDR1 is GTSNPN and CDR2 is SVGIG (reference sequence). The V end was cut by 6 bases, the J end by 7 bases, with 12 bases between. The length of the CDR3 is 12 residues. The CDR3 sequence: CACLGGAEKLFF. For the CDR3, the DNA is TGTGCCTGCCTAGGGGGGGCTGAAAAACTGTTTTTT. Looking up the rest from reference TRBV30 and TRBJ1-4 gives the full variable domain: SQTIHQWPATLVQPVGSPLSLECTVEGTSNPNLYWYRQAAGRGLQLLFYSVGIGQISSEVPQNLSASRPQDRQFILSSKKLLLSDSGFYLCACLGGAEKLFFGSGTQLSVL.

This clone has a single count. The J gene is TRBJ2-7, the V gene TRBV14; 8 positions agree with TRBD2. Trimming cost V 4 bases and J 4 bases; bases outside gene matches: 6. CDR1 SGHDN and CDR2 FVKESK come from the germline V gene. This CDR3 contains 14 residues. The CDR3 DNA reads as TGTGCCAGCAGCCGACGCGGGGGGATATACGAGCAGTACTTC. Amino acids: CASSRRGGIYEQYF.

This clone appeared a single time. The V gene is TRBV11-2, the J gene TRBJ1-6, with 10 bases fitting TRBD1. V was pared by 5 bases and J by 8 bases, with 6 bases of the junction left unmatched. The germline gives CDR1 SGHAT, CDR2 FQNNGV. This CDR3 has 15 residues. The CDR3 spells CASSLGQGPDSPLHF. The CDR3 region has the DNA TGTGCCAGCAGCCTGGGACAGGGGCCGGATTCACCCCTCCACTTT. Filled out from reference TRBV11-2 and TRBJ1-6, the complete variable domain reads EAGVAQSPRYKIIEKRQSVAFWCNPISGHATLYWYQQILGQGPKLLIQFQNNGVVDDSQLPKDRFSAERLKGVDSTLKIQPAKLEDSAVYLCASSLGQGPDSPLHFGNGTRLTVT.

The rearrangement links TRBV2 to TRBJ1-2; D not resolved. Germline CDR1 reads SNHLY; CDR2 reads FYNNEI. The V gene lost 8 bases and the J gene lost 2 bases, with 9 bases spanning the gap. This CDR3 has 12 amino acids. The CDR3 reads CASGGNNYGYTF. CDR3 sequence (DNA): TGTGCCAGCGGCGGAAACAACTATGGCTACACCTTC.

This chain connects TRBV21-1 to TRBJ2-6; the D segment call TRBD2 is taken from the table without a DNA check. TRBV21-1 represents a pseudogene. This CDR3 is 15 amino acids long. The CDR3 here is CASSNGNSGANVLTF. The CDR3 DNA reads TGTGCCAGCAGCAACGGGAACTCTGGGGCCAACGTCCTGACTTTC.